This paragraph covers one TCR beta chain sequence. Using its own MiXCR run on the RT-PCR reads, TCRdb lists one record per CDR3 protein. Of about 680,000 distinct CDR3 sequences in the sample, 12% to 15% were seen once. V was clipped by 3 bases and J by 1 base; unmatched bases: 8. The CDR3 totals 17 residues. Per the germline V gene, CDR1 is GTSNPN and CDR2 is SVGIG (reference sequence). The TCR originated in a female donor in good health, serving as a healthy control. This chain uses TRBV30 with TRBJ2-6, with 8 bases matching TRBD2. Sequencing was carried out using memory CD4+ T cells from blood. The CDR3 here is CAWSLTSVKSGANVLTF. CDR3 nucleotide sequence: TGTGCCTGGAGCCTGACTAGCGTAAAGTCTGGGGCCAACGTCCTGACTTTC.